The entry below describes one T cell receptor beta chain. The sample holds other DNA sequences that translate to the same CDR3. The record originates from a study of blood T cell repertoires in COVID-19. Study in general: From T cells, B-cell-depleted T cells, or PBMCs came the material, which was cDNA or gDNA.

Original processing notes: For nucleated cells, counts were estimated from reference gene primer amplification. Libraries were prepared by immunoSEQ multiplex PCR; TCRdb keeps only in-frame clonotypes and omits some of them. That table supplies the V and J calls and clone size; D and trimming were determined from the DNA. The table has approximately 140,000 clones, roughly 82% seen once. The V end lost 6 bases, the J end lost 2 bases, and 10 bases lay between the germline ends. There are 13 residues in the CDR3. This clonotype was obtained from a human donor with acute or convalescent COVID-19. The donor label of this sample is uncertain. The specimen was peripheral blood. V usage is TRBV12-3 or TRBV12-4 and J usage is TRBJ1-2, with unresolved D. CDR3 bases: TGTGCCAGCAGCCACACAAGAAACTATGGCTACACCTTC. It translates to CASSHTRNYGYTF.